The clone carrying this T cell receptor beta chain was found a few times. As yet, its antigen is unknown. These data originate in a study of response to subunit inactivated influenza vaccine. CDR3 length equals 12 residues. V was clipped by 6 bases and J by 10 bases; unmatched bases: 5. The study's findings and limits: It was suggested by the authors that few new T cells are recruited by each seasonal influenza vaccination.

TCRdb itself ran the RT-PCR reads through MiXCR, one entry per CDR3 protein. The sample contains hundreds of thousands of distinct CDR3 sequences, approximately 14% of which appear only once. The chain has TRBV12-3 or TRBV12-4 and TRBJ2-1; 8 positions match TRBD2. The specimen was PBMCs from blood, collected 11 to 12 days after vaccination. The sequence came from a man in his fifties who received an inactivated influenza vaccine. In nucleotides, the CDR3 is TGTGCCAGCAGCCCGACTAGCGCGGAGCAGTTCTTC. Protein: CASSPTSAEQFF.